This TCR beta chain was recorded in a study of cytomegalovirus exposure and HLA in healthy donors. General study points: TRBV6-2, TRBV6-3 and some other V segments were unresolvable in 87-base-pair reads. More clonal expansion characterized HLA-associated TCR beta chains than equally common others in a later analysis.

Germline V gives CDR1 LNHDA, CDR2 SQIVND (reference sequence). The germline V and J ends were trimmed by 4 bases and 8 bases, with 12 bases remaining between them. The CDR3 has 14 residues. Turning to this clone: Its antigen remains unidentified.

Researchers ran the PCR with 60 Vbeta and 13 Jbeta primers. The method was immunoSEQ multiplex PCR; TCRdb's version includes in-frame clones alone and lacks a portion of them. The data contain some 55,000 clones, just under 85% of them singletons. Specimen: PBMCs. The chain joins TRBV19 to TRBJ1-6; TRBD1 is a possible D gene (5 bases). The source of this sequence is a man aged 40-49 years in good health and CMV-seronegative. The CDR3 sequence is CASSNPTGYSPLHF. In DNA form, the CDR3 reads TGTGCCAGTAGTAACCCAACAGGTTATTCACCCCTCCACTTT.